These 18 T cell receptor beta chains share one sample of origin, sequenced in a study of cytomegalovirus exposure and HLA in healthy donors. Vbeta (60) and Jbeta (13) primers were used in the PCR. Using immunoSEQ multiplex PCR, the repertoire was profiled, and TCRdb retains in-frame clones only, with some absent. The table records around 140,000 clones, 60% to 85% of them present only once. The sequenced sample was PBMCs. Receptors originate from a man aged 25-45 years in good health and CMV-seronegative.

The CDR3 loop is CASSVLPASNEQFF. The CDR3 nucleotides are TGTGCCAGCAGCGTTCTACCAGCGAGCAATGAGCAGTTCTTC. V gene TRBV9 combines with J gene TRBJ2-1; D call uncertain. The CDR3 runs to 14 residues. V lost 2 bases to trimming and J lost 6 bases, with 12 bases between them. Germline lookup yields CDR1 SGDLS and CDR2 YYNGEE.

The CDR3 DNA is TGCGCCAGCAGCTTGGCTGGACAGGGGGCAGATGGCTACACCTTC. It encodes CASSLAGQGADGYTF. The chain uses TRBV5-1 and TRBJ1-2; 11 bases fit TRBD1. The CDR3 spans 15 residues. Germline V gene sequence: CDR1 SGHRS, CDR2 YFSETQ. J gave up 6 bases and V 0 bases, and 4 bases lay outside the gene matches.

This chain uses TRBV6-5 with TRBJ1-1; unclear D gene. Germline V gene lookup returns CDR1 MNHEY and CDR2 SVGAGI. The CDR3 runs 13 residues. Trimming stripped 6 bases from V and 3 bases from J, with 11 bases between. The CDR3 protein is CASSPVMDTEAFF. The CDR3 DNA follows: TGTGCCAGCAGCCCGGTAATGGACACTGAAGCTTTCTTT.

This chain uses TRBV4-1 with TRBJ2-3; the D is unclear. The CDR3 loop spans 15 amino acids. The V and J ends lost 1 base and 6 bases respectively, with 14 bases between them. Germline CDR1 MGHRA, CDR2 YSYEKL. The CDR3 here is CASSQAPGLKDTQYF. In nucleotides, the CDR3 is TGCGCCAGCAGCCAAGCCCCGGGTTTGAAGGATACGCAGTATTTT.

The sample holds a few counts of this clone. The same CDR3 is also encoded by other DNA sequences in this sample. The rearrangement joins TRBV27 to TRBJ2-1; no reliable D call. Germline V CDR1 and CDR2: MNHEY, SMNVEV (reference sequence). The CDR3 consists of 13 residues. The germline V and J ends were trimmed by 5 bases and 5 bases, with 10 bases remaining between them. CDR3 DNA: TGTGCCAGCAGTCTAAATCGGGACAATGAGCAGTTCTTC. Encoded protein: CASSLNRDNEQFF.

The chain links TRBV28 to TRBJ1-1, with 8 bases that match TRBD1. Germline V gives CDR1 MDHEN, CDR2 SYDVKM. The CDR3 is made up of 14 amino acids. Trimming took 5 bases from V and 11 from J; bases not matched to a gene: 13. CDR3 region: CASSEVGQGGSAFF. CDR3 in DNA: TGTGCCAGCAGTGAAGTCGGACAGGGTGGATCCGCTTTCTTT.

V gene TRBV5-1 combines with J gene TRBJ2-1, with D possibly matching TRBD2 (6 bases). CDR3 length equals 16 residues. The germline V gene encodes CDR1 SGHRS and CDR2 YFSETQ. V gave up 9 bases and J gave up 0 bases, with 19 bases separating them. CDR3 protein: CATSEGSRSSYNEQFF. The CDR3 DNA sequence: TGCGCCACGTCGGAGGGCAGCAGGAGCTCCTACAATGAGCAGTTCTTC.

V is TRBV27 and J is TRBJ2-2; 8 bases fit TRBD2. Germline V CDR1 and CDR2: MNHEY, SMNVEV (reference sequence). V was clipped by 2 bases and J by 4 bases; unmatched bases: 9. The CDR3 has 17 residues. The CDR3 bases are TGTGCCAGCAGTTTAATCGAGGGACTAGGGTTCACCGGGGAGCTGTTTTTT. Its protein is CASSLIEGLGFTGELFF.

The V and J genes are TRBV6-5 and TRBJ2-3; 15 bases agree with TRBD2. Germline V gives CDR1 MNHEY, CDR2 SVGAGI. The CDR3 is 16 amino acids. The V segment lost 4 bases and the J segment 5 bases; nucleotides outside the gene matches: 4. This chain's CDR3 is CASSSKGLAGGDTQYF. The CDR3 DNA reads TGTGCCAGCAGTTCCAAGGGACTAGCGGGAGGAGATACGCAGTATTTT.

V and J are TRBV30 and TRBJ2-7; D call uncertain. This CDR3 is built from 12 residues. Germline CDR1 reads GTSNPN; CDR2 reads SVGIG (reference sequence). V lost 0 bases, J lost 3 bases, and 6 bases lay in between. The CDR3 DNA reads TGTGCCTGGAGTGTACTCCGCTACGAGCAGTACTTC. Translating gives CAWSVLRYEQYF.

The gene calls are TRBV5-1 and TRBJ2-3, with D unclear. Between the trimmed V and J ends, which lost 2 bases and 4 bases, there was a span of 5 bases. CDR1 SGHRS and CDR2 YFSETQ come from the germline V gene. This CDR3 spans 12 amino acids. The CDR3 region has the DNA TGCGCCAGCAGCTTCCCCTCAGATACGCAGTATTTT. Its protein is CASSFPSDTQYF. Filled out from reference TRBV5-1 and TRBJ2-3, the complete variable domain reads KAGVTQTPRYLIKTRGQQVTLSCSPISGHRSVSWYQQTPGQGLQFLFEYFSETQRNKGNFPGRFSGRQFSNSRSEMNVSTLELGDSALYLCASSFPSDTQYFGPGTRLTVL.

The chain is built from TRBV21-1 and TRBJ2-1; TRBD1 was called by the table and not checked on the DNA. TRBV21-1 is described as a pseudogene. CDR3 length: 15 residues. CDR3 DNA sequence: TGTGCCAGCACCCCACGACAGAGCCTTTACAATGAGCAGTTCTTC. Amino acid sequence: CASTPRQSLYNEQFF.

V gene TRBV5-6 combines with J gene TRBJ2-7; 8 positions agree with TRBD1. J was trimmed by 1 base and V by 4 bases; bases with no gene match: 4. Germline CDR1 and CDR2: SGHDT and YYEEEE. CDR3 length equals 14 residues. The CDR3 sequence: CASSKDRGSYEQYF. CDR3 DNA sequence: TGTGCCAGCAGCAAAGACAGGGGTTCCTACGAGCAGTACTTC.

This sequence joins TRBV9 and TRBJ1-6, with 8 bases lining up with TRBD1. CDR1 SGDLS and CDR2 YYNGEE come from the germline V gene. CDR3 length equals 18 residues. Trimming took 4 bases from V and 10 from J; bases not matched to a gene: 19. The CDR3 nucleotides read TGTGCCAGCAGCTCTCACGGACAGGGAGGTATCGCTCGGTCACCCCTCCACTTT. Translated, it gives CASSSHGQGGIARSPLHF.

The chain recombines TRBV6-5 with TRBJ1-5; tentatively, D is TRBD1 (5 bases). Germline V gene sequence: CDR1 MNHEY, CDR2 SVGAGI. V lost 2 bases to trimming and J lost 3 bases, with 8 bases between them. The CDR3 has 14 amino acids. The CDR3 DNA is TGTGCCAGCAGTTACGGGGGACTCAATCAGCCCCAGCATTTT. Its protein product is CASSYGGLNQPQHF.

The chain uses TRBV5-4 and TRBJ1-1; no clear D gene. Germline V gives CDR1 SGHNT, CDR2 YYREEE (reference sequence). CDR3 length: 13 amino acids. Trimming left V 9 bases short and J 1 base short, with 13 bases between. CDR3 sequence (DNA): TGTGCCATCTCCCCCACCGGGAACACTGAAGCTTTCTTT. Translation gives CAISPTGNTEAFF.

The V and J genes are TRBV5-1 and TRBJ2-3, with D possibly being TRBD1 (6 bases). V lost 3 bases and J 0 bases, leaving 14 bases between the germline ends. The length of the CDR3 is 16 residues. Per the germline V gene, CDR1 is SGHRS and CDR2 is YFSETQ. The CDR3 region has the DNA TGCGCCAGCAGCTACCAGGCAGGGGCAAGCACAGATACGCAGTATTTT. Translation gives CASSYQAGASTDTQYF.

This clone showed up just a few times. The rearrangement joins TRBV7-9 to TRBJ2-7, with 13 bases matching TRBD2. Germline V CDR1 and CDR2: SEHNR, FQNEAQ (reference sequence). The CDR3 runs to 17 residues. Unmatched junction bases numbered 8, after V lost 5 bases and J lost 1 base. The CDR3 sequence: CASSPRTSGSLSYEQYF. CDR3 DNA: TGTGCCAGCAGCCCTAGGACTAGCGGGAGCCTGTCCTACGAGCAGTACTTC.